The 14 T cell receptor beta chains below come from one sample, sequenced in a study of T-cell reconstitution after alpha-beta-depleted transplantation in children. The TCRbeta library was prepared with unique molecular identifiers. TCRdb reprocessed the PCR reads with MiXCR, giving one entry per CDR3 protein. The sample consists of 350,000 to 450,000 distinct CDR3 sequences, about a fifth of them appearing once. The sequences come from PBMCs from the stem cell graft donor, collected from the stem cell graft. The receptors stem from a human donor who donated a stem cell graft to a child with acute myeloid leukemia.

Many counts were recorded for this clonotype. V gene TRBV29-1 combines with J gene TRBJ2-1, with D maybe TRBD2 (6 bases). Germline values: CDR1 SQVTM, CDR2 ANQGSEA. The CDR3 spans 10 residues. Trimming removed 6 bases at V and 14 bases at J, with 14 bases between. The chain's CDR3 is CSVEAGYEFF. DNA for the CDR3: TGCAGCGTGGAGGCGGGGTACGAGTTCTTC.

This clonotype has more than one count but fewer than ten. The rearrangement uses TRBV29-1 and TRBJ2-1; D is unclear. Trimming took off 1 base at V and 3 bases at J, with 7 bases between the two ends. The germline gives CDR1 SQVTM, CDR2 ANQGSEA. This CDR3 has 13 amino acids. CDR3 DNA sequence: TGCAGCGTTGAAGGGGCTAGCTACAATGAGCAGTTCTTC. Protein product: CSVEGASYNEQFF.

The chain carries TRBV7-2 and TRBJ2-1, with 9 bases matching TRBD2. The CDR3 extends over 15 amino acids. Trimming removed 1 base from V and 5 bases from J; junction bases left unmatched: 3. CDR1 is SGHTA, CDR2 FQGNSA, per germline. CDR3 in amino acids: CASSLGGRDHNEQFF. CDR3 DNA: TGTGCCAGCAGCTTAGGCGGGAGGGACCACAATGAGCAGTTCTTC.

This clonotype showed up just a few times. The rearrangement joins TRBV10-3 to TRBJ2-5, with D tentatively TRBD2 (6 bases). The V gene lost 3 bases and the J gene lost 5 bases, with 19 bases spanning the gap. From germline, CDR1 is ENHRY and CDR2 SYGVKD. The CDR3 loop spans 16 amino acids. This chain's CDR3 is CAISEGTYTAGETQYF. The CDR3 DNA follows: TGTGCCATCAGTGAAGGGACTTACACCGCTGGGGAGACCCAGTACTTC.

This clonotype was detected a few times. This chain connects TRBV25-1 to TRBJ2-7; 7 nucleotides match TRBD2. The CDR3 has 16 residues. Trimming removed 1 base from V and 6 bases from J; junction bases left unmatched: 12. The germline gives CDR1 MGHDK, CDR2 SYGVNS. Here the CDR3 reads CASSEFDGGGYPEQYF. The CDR3 DNA follows: TGTGCCAGCAGTGAATTTGATGGGGGAGGGTATCCCGAGCAGTACTTC.

At least ten counts were recorded for this clonotype. The chain is built from TRBV20-1 and TRBJ2-1, with 10 positions matching TRBD1. This CDR3 contains 14 residues. J gave up 8 bases and V 5 bases, and 9 bases lay outside the gene matches. Per germline, CDR1 DFQATT and CDR2 SNEGSKA (reference sequence). CDR3 sequence: CSAEPGTGVDEQFF. DNA of the CDR3: TGCAGTGCTGAACCCGGGACAGGGGTCGATGAGCAGTTCTTC.

This chain connects TRBV5-1 to TRBJ2-2, with unresolved D. The CDR3 length is 13 residues. The V end was cut by 4 bases, the J end by 6 bases, with 10 bases between. Germline values: CDR1 SGHRS, CDR2 YFSETQ. The CDR3 nucleotides read TGCGCCAGCAGCCCGGAACTTCCCGGGGAGCTGTTTTTT. Protein: CASSPELPGELFF.

V usage is TRBV12-3 or TRBV12-4 and J usage is TRBJ1-6; 7 positions match TRBD1. This CDR3 has 14 residues. Trimming removed 5 bases from V and 10 bases from J; junction bases left unmatched: 8. The CDR3 region is CASSPQGGGSPLHF. DNA for the CDR3: TGTGCCAGCAGTCCTCAGGGGGGTGGCTCACCCCTCCACTTT.

The chain recombines TRBV24-1 with TRBJ2-5; possibly TRBD1 for D (5 bases). Germline values: CDR1 KGHDR, CDR2 SFDVKD. Trimming left V 1 base short and J 4 bases short, with 12 bases between. The CDR3 is 15 residues long. The CDR3 DNA is TGTGCCACCAGTGATTTAAAGGGAACAGGAGAGACCCAGTACTTC. Its protein product is CATSDLKGTGETQYF.

This clonotype was seen repeatedly, ten times or more. The V and J genes are TRBV20-1 and TRBJ2-1, with 9 bases matching TRBD2. The CDR3 loop spans 13 amino acids. Germline values: CDR1 DFQATT, CDR2 SNEGSKA (reference sequence). Trimming at V came to 5 bases and at J to 3 bases, leaving 2 bases not matched to a gene. The CDR3 region has the DNA TGCAGTGCTGGGACTAGCAACTACAATGAGCAGTTCTTC. It yields the protein CSAGTSNYNEQFF.

This clonotype was seen many times. The V and J genes are TRBV6-4 and TRBJ2-3, with 7 bases aligning to TRBD1. V was clipped by 0 bases and J by 4 bases; unmatched bases: 1. The CDR3 is made up of 14 amino acids. Germline CDR1 MRHNA, CDR2 SNTAGT. The CDR3 nucleotides are TGTGCCAGCAGTGACTCGCAGGGGGCAGATACGCAGTATTTT. The encoded protein is CASSDSQGADTQYF.

The chain combines TRBV7-2 with TRBJ2-7; TRBD2 agrees at 7 bases. Losses at the gene ends were 1 base for V and 4 bases for J; bases not matched to a gene: 13. Per germline, CDR1 SGHTA and CDR2 FQGNSA. The CDR3 consists of 17 residues. CDR3 sequence reads: CASSLGVAGDKPYEQYF. The DNA of the CDR3 is TGTGCCAGCAGCTTAGGGGTGGCGGGAGACAAACCTTACGAGCAGTACTTC. The variable domain in full, with the rest retrieved from reference TRBV7-2 and TRBJ2-7, is GAGVSQSPSNKVTEKGKDVELRCDPISGHTALYWYRQSLGQGLEFLIYFQGNSAPDKSGLPSDRFSAERTGGSVSTLTIQRTQQEDSAVYLCASSLGVAGDKPYEQYFGPGTRLTVT.

This clonotype was detected a few times. CDR3 sequence (DNA): TGCAGTGCTAGAGATCTGGTAGGGGGCTACGAGCAGTACTTC. Amino acid sequence: CSARDLVGGYEQYF. The gene calls are TRBV20-1 and TRBJ2-7; D possibly corresponds to TRBD1 (6 bases). The CDR3 spans 14 residues. CDR1 and CDR2 (germline): DFQATT, SNEGSKA (reference sequence). Trimming took off 0 bases at V and 3 bases at J, with 12 bases between the two ends.

This clonotype appeared a few times. This chain uses TRBV7-8 with TRBJ2-5; perhaps TRBD1 as D (6 bases). This CDR3 comprises 16 residues. In germline, CDR1 is SGHVS, CDR2 FQNEAQ. The ends were cut back, 5 bases at V and 5 bases at J, with 21 bases in the middle. The CDR3 protein is CASSLTQGLGEETQYF. The CDR3 nucleotides are TGTGCCAGCAGCCTAACGCAGGGGCTAGGAGAGGAGACCCAGTACTTC. The full variable domain, rest sourced from reference TRBV7-8 and TRBJ2-5, is GAGVSQSPRYKVAKRGQDVALRCDPISGHVSLFWYQQALGQGPEFLTYFQNEAQLDKSGLPSDRFFAERPEGSVSTLKIQRTQQEDSAVYLCASSLTQGLGEETQYFGPGTRLLVL.